Each of the 28 T cell receptor beta chains below was sequenced from the same sample in a study of control samples from healthy donors and cancer patients. The method was immunoSEQ multiplex PCR; TCRdb's version includes in-frame clones alone and lacks a portion of them. Among about 18,000 clones, 84% were seen once, and the ten largest hold 25% to 30%. Sequencing input: PBMCs. Receptors originate from a woman in her seventies with lung cancer.

This chain connects TRBV5-1 to TRBJ1-3; D is perhaps TRBD1 (5 bases). Germline CDR1 and CDR2: SGHRS and YFSETQ. The length of the CDR3 is 16 residues. The V end lost 0 bases, the J end lost 0 bases, and 10 bases lay between the germline ends. CDR3 DNA: TGCGCCAGCAGCTTGGCGGGGGTTTCCTCTGGAAACACCATATATTTT. Translation: CASSLAGVSSGNTIYF.

The rearrangement links TRBV19 to TRBJ1-1; possibly TRBD1 for D (6 bases). This CDR3 comprises 16 residues. Germline loops: CDR1 LNHDA, CDR2 SQIVND (reference sequence). The V end lost 6 bases, the J end lost 0 bases, and 17 bases lay between the germline ends. The chain's CDR3 is CASSPGIGQMNTEAFF. The CDR3, as DNA: TGTGCCAGTAGCCCAGGGATCGGACAGATGAACACTGAAGCTTTCTTT.

The chain employs TRBV6-2 or TRBV6-3 and TRBJ2-7; 11 nucleotides align to TRBD2. Trimming took 3 bases from V and 7 from J; bases not matched to a gene: 14. Germline assignment: CDR1 MNHEY and CDR2 SVGEGT. The CDR3 is made up of 17 amino acids. DNA for the CDR3: TGTGCCAGCAGTTATTCCGGACTAGCGGGTGTTGAAGGGGAGCAGTACTTC. Amino acids: CASSYSGLAGVEGEQYF.

The CDR3 reads CASSVTTVTPLHF. CDR3 DNA sequence: TGCGCCAGCTCTGTGACTACGGTGACACCCCTCCACTTT. V gene TRBV5-1 combines with J gene TRBJ1-6; no definite D call. The CDR3 runs to 13 residues. CDR1 is SGHRS, CDR2 YFSETQ, per germline. V lost 7 bases to trimming and J lost 11 bases, with 16 bases between them.

This chain connects TRBV5-1 to TRBJ2-7, with TRBD2 matching over 8 bases. V lost 4 bases and J lost 7; bases outside the gene matches: 13. This CDR3 is 15 amino acids long. CDR1 and CDR2 (germline): SGHRS, YFSETQ. The CDR3 sequence: CASSPTAGAGFEQYF. CDR3 nucleotides: TGCGCCAGCAGCCCAACAGCGGGAGCCGGGTTTGAGCAGTACTTC.

This clone is a singleton in its sample. The rearrangement links TRBV7-2 to TRBJ1-1; D not resolved. CDR3 length equals 14 residues. V was pared by 5 bases and J by 1 base, with 11 bases between. Germline CDR1 is SGHTA and CDR2 is FQGNSA. Here the CDR3 DNA reads TGTGCCAGCAGCCCCCCAGTGGGGAACACTGAAGCTTTCTTT. Its protein product is CASSPPVGNTEAFF. Full variable domain (outside the CDR3, taken from reference TRBV7-2 and TRBJ1-1): GAGVSQSPSNKVTEKGKDVELRCDPISGHTALYWYRQSLGQGLEFLIYFQGNSAPDKSGLPSDRFSAERTGGSVSTLTIQRTQQEDSAVYLCASSPPVGNTEAFFGQGTRLTVV.

The rearrangement uses TRBV12-3 or TRBV12-4 and TRBJ2-1; D remains ambiguous. V lost 2 bases, J lost 9 bases, and 11 bases lay in between. The CDR3 covers 13 residues. CDR3 sequence reads: CASSLRAEGEQFF. CDR3 DNA: TGTGCCAGCAGTTTACGTGCGGAAGGTGAGCAGTTCTTC.

Only a few counts were recorded for this clone. The chain couples TRBV3-1 (or the pseudogene TRBV3-2) to TRBJ1-5, with 8 positions matching TRBD1. V lost 6 bases and J lost 3; bases outside the gene matches: 7. Germline V gene data show CDR1 as LGHDT and CDR2 as YNNKEL (reference sequence). The CDR3 sequence is 15 residues long. The CDR3 nucleotides read TGTGCCAGCAGTAATCAGGGGGCTCTCAATCAGCCCCAGCATTTT. It specifies CASSNQGALNQPQHF.

The V call is TRBV7-2, the J call TRBJ2-2; D perhaps matches TRBD1 (5 bases). Germline V CDR1 and CDR2: SGHTA, FQGNSA. Trimming took 1 base from V and 6 from J, leaving 15 bases between them. The CDR3 is 16 residues long. CDR3 in DNA: TGTGCCAGCAGCTTAGACAGGCCCCTGGTTGCCGGGGAGCTGTTTTTT. As protein: CASSLDRPLVAGELFF. Using reference TRBV7-2 and TRBJ2-2 for the parts outside the CDR3, the full variable domain is GAGVSQSPSNKVTEKGKDVELRCDPISGHTALYWYRQSLGQGLEFLIYFQGNSAPDKSGLPSDRFSAERTGGSVSTLTIQRTQQEDSAVYLCASSLDRPLVAGELFFGEGSRLTVL.

The genes are TRBV6-5 and TRBJ1-2; D remains ambiguous. Trimming took 5 bases from V and 2 from J, leaving 9 bases between them. Germline CDR1 MNHEY, CDR2 SVGAGI. The CDR3 runs to 13 residues. CDR3 DNA sequence: TGTGCCAGCAGTCTCGAGGTGAACTATGGCTACACCTTC. Translation gives CASSLEVNYGYTF.

This clone was seen once. The V call is TRBV6-2 or TRBV6-3, the J call TRBJ2-7, with 9 bases lining up with TRBD2. Per the germline V gene, CDR1 is MNHEY and CDR2 is SVGEGT. The V gene end was trimmed by 2 bases and the J gene end by 2 bases; junction bases not matched to a gene: 7. This CDR3 comprises 16 residues. The CDR3 bases are TGTGCCAGCAGTTACGGTTGGCAGCGGGAGGCCTACGAGCAGTACTTC. Its protein is CASSYGWQREAYEQYF.

V is TRBV5-1 and J is TRBJ2-1; 9 nucleotides agree with TRBD2. In germline, CDR1 is SGHRS, CDR2 YFSETQ. V lost 4 bases to trimming and J lost 12 bases; unmatched junction nucleotides: 11. The CDR3 spans 14 residues. The CDR3, as DNA: TGCGCCAGCAGCACCGGGACTAGCTCATTTGGGCAGTTCTTC. Its translation is CASSTGTSSFGQFF. Full variable domain (outside the CDR3, taken from reference TRBV5-1 and TRBJ2-1): KAGVTQTPRYLIKTRGQQVTLSCSPISGHRSVSWYQQTPGQGLQFLFEYFSETQRNKGNFPGRFSGRQFSNSRSEMNVSTLELGDSALYLCASSTGTSSFGQFFGPGTRLTVL.

The chain is built from TRBV28 and TRBJ2-5; weak D call: TRBD2 (7 bases). Germline values: CDR1 MDHEN, CDR2 SYDVKM. Trimming pared 6 bases from V and 6 bases from J, leaving 23 bases between. The CDR3 length is 16 residues. The CDR3, as DNA: TGTGCCAGCAGCCTTGGGGGGGGGCAGGGCATAAAGACCCAGTACTTC. Its translation is CASSLGGGQGIKTQYF.

The table lists this clone with a few counts. The J gene is TRBJ1-1, the V gene TRBV20-1; D remains unclear. Germline-derived CDR1 and CDR2 are DFQATT and SNEGSKA (reference sequence). V was trimmed by 3 bases and J by 3 bases, leaving 20 bases between them. The length of the CDR3 is 16 residues. The CDR3 DNA is TGCAGTGCTAGTAACAGTCAAAGGTTCGGGGACACTGAAGCTTTCTTT. Amino acids: CSASNSQRFGDTEAFF.

This rearrangement joins TRBV15 to TRBJ2-3; 10 bases map to TRBD2. V lost 0 bases to trimming and J lost 6 bases; unmatched junction nucleotides: 6. CDR3 length: 16 amino acids. CDR1 and CDR2 from the germline V gene are LNHNV and YYDKDF (reference sequence). The CDR3 is CATSRDPAGGGDTQYF. The CDR3 nucleotides are TGTGCCACCAGCAGAGATCCAGCGGGAGGGGGGGATACGCAGTATTTT.

This clone was observed once. V gene TRBV5-1 combines with J gene TRBJ1-1, with D maybe TRBD1 (6 bases). This CDR3 is built from 14 residues. Looked up from germline, CDR1 is SGHRS and CDR2 is YFSETQ. Trimming stripped 4 bases from V and 2 bases from J, with 12 bases between. CDR3 residues: CASSRNRENTEAFF. The DNA for the CDR3 is TGCGCCAGCAGCCGAAACAGGGAAAACACTGAAGCTTTCTTT.

The V gene is TRBV7-2, the J gene TRBJ2-7, with TRBD2 as a possible D gene (5 bases). This CDR3 contains 14 residues. Looked up from germline, CDR1 is SGHTA and CDR2 is FQGNSA. The ends were cut back, 5 bases at V and 2 bases at J, with 13 bases in the middle. The CDR3 bases are TGTGCCAGCAGCCGGGAAGCGATAGCCTACGAGCAGTACTTC. This encodes CASSREAIAYEQYF.

V usage is TRBV5-1 and J usage is TRBJ1-2, with D perhaps TRBD1 (5 bases). V shed 0 bases and J shed 4 bases, with 13 bases lying between them. CDR3 length equals 15 residues. CDR1 and CDR2 from the germline V gene are SGHRS and YFSETQ. The CDR3 is CASSLERGTSYGYTF. CDR3 DNA sequence: TGCGCCAGCAGCTTGGAAAGGGGCACCAGCTATGGCTACACCTTC.

The chain uses TRBV28 and TRBJ2-1, with 9 bases aligning to TRBD1. The CDR3 runs 13 residues. Per germline, CDR1 MDHEN and CDR2 SYDVKM. J lost 4 bases, V lost 8 bases, and 3 bases had no gene match. The CDR3 loop reads CASGTGSYNEQFF. In nucleotides, the CDR3 is TGTGCCAGCGGGACAGGGTCGTACAATGAGCAGTTCTTC.

This clone was counted once. V and J are TRBV30 and TRBJ2-1, with D possibly matching TRBD2 (5 bases). Per germline, CDR1 GTSNPN and CDR2 SVGIG (reference sequence). Trimming removed 2 bases at V and 0 bases at J, with 11 bases between. The CDR3 runs 15 residues. DNA of the CDR3: TGTGCCTGGAGTCTGGGAGTCTCCTCCTACAATGAGCAGTTCTTC. It is translated as CAWSLGVSSYNEQFF. Combining the CDR3 with reference TRBV30 and TRBJ2-1 gives the whole variable domain SQTIHQWPATLVQPVGSPLSLECTVEGTSNPNLYWYRQAAGRGLQLLFYSVGIGQISSEVPQNLSASRPQDRQFILSSKKLLLSDSGFYLCAWSLGVSSYNEQFFGPGTRLTVL.

The CDR3: CASSVVGTADTQYF. The CDR3 DNA reads TGTGCCAGCAGCGTAGTGGGGACCGCAGATACGCAGTATTTT. The chain employs TRBV9 and TRBJ2-3, with D perhaps matching TRBD1 or TRBD2 (5 bases each). The CDR3 sequence is 14 residues long. V lost 0 bases to trimming and J lost 4 bases, with 9 bases between them. The germline V gene has CDR1 SGDLS and CDR2 YYNGEE. Full variable domain (missing parts from reference TRBV9 and TRBJ2-3): DSGVTQTPKHLITATGQRVTLRCSPRSGDLSVYWYQQSLDQGLQFLIQYYNGEERAKGNILERFSAQQFPDLHSELNLSSLELGDSALYFCASSVVGTADTQYFGPGTRLTVL.

The chain couples TRBV24-1 to TRBJ2-1, with D maybe TRBD2 (5 bases). The germline CDR1 and CDR2 sequences are KGHDR and SFDVKD. The CDR3 is 12 residues long. Between the trimmed V and J ends, which lost 2 bases and 8 bases, there was a span of 6 bases. Here the CDR3 reads CATSDSGYEQFF. Written as DNA, the CDR3 is TGTGCCACCAGTGATTCGGGGTATGAGCAGTTCTTC.

The chain recombines TRBV6-5 with TRBJ1-1; 7 nucleotides match TRBD1. The CDR3 is 13 amino acids. V was pared by 6 bases and J by 4 bases, with 5 bases of the junction left unmatched. Germline CDR1 MNHEY, CDR2 SVGAGI. The CDR3 sequence is CASRQTGITEAFF. The CDR3 DNA sequence: TGTGCCAGCAGACAGACAGGGATCACTGAAGCTTTCTTT.

CDR3 sequence (DNA): TGTGCCAGCAGTGAGACTAGTTACAATGAGCAGTTCTTC. This translates into CASSETSYNEQFF. This chain connects TRBV11-2 to TRBJ2-1; weak D call: TRBD2 (6 bases). The V gene's germline CDR1 is SGHAT and CDR2 FQNNGV. The CDR3 loop spans 13 amino acids. The V end lost 6 bases, the J end lost 4 bases, and 10 bases lay between the germline ends.

This CDR3 reads CASSSPDRSNQPQHF. DNA for the CDR3: TGTGCCAGTAGTAGCCCTGACCGTAGCAATCAGCCCCAGCATTTT. The rearrangement joins TRBV19 to TRBJ1-5; D not certain. Germline assignment: CDR1 LNHDA and CDR2 SQIVND (reference sequence). CDR3 length equals 15 residues. V gave up 4 bases and J gave up 0 bases, with 10 bases separating them.

The rearrangement uses TRBV5-8 and TRBJ2-7; TRBD1 matches at 11 bases. J was trimmed by 0 bases and V by 5 bases; bases with no gene match: 4. The CDR3 has 15 amino acids. Germline loops: CDR1 SGHTS, CDR2 YDEGEE. The DNA of the CDR3 is TGTGCCAGCAGAACCGGGACAGGGGGCTCCTACGAGCAGTACTTC. It codes for CASRTGTGGSYEQYF.

The chain carries TRBV29-1 and TRBJ2-1; D unclear. The CDR3 runs 14 residues. The ends were cut back, 3 bases at V and 2 bases at J, with 11 bases in the middle. Germline V gene data show CDR1 as SQVTM and CDR2 as ANQGSEA. The CDR3 loop reads CSVEAGAPYNEQFF. CDR3 bases: TGCAGCGTTGAGGCCGGAGCCCCCTACAATGAGCAGTTCTTC.

The rearrangement joins TRBV3-1 (or the pseudogene TRBV3-2) to TRBJ2-1, with 7 bases identical to TRBD2. CDR3 length equals 18 residues. V dropped 0 bases and J dropped 3; count of bases not matched to a gene: 11. Germline CDR1 LGHDT, CDR2 YNNKEL (reference sequence). CDR3: CASSQDVGLAVNYNEQFF. In DNA, the CDR3 is TGTGCCAGCAGCCAAGATGTTGGGCTAGCGGTTAACTACAATGAGCAGTTCTTC.